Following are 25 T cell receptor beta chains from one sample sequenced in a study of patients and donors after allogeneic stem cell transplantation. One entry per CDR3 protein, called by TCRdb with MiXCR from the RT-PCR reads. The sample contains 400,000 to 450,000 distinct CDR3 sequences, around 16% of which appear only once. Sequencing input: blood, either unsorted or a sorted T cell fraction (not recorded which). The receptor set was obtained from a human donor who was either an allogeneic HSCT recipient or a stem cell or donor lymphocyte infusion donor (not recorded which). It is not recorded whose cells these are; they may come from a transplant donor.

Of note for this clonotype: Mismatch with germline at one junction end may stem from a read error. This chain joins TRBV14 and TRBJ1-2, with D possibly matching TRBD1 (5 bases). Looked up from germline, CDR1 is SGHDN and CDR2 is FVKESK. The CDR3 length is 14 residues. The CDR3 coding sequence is TGTGCCAGCAGCCAATGGGACCTGGCAGCTGGCTACATCTTC. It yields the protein CASSQWDLAAGYIF.

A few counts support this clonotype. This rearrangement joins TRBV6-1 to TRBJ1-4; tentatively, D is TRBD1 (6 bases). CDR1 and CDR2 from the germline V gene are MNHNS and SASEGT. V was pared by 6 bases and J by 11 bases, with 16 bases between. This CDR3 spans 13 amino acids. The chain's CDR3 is CASSPGGARKLFF. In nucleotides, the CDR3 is TGTGCCAGCAGCCCCGGGGGGGCGCGGAAACTGTTTTTT.

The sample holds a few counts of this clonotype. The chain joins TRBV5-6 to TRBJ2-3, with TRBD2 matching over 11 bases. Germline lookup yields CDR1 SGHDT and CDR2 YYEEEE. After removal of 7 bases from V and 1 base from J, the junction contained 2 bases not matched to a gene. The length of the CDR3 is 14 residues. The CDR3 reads CASRLAGRTDTQYF. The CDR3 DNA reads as TGTGCCAGCCGACTAGCGGGACGCACAGATACGCAGTATTTT.

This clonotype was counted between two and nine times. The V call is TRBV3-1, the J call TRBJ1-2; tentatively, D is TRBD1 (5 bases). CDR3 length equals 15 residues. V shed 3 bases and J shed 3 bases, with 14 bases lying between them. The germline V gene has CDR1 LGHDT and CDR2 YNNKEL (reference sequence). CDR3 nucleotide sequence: TGTGCCAGCAGCCACTCCAGGAGGGGTTACTATGGCTACACCTTC. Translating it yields CASSHSRRGYYGYTF.

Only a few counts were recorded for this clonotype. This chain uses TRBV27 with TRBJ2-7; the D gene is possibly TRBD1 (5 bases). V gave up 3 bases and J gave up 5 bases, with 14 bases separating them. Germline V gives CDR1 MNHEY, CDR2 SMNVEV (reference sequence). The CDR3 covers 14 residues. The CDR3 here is CASSLRQGPHEQYF. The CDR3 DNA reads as TGTGCCAGCAGTTTGCGGCAGGGCCCCCACGAGCAGTACTTC.

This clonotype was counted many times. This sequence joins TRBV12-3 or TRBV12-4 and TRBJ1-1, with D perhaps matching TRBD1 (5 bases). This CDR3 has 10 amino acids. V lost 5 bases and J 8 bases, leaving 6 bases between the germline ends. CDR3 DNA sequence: TGTGCCAGCAGTAGACAGGAAGCTTTCTTT. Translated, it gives CASSRQEAFF.

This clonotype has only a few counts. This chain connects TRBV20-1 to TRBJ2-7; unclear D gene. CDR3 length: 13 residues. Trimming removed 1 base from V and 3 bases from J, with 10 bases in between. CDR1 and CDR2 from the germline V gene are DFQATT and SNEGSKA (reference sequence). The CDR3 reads CSARVTMSYEQYF. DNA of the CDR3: TGCAGTGCTAGAGTCACGATGAGCTACGAGCAGTACTTC.

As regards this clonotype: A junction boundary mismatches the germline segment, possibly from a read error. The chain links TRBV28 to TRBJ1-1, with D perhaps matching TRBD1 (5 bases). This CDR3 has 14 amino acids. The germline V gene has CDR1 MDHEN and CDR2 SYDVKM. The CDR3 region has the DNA TGTGCCAGCACCCTCGGGGCCCTGAAAACTGAAGCTTTCTTT. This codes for CASTLGALKTEAFF.

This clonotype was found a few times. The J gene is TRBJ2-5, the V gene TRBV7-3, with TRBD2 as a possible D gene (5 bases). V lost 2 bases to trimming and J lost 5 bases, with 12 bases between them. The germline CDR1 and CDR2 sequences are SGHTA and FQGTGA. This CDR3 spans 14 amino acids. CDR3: CASSLAGVGETQYF. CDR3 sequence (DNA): TGTGCCAGCAGCTTAGCCGGGGTAGGGGAGACCCAGTACTTC.

CDR3 in DNA: TGCGCCAGCAGCTTGGCAGGCGGTCCCTCCTACAATGAGCAGTTCTTC. Translated: CASSLAGGPSYNEQFF. The J gene is TRBJ2-1, the V gene TRBV5-1; D not resolved. The CDR3 is 16 amino acids. Germline CDR1 is SGHRS and CDR2 is YFSETQ. V lost 0 bases and J lost 0, with 10 bases in between.

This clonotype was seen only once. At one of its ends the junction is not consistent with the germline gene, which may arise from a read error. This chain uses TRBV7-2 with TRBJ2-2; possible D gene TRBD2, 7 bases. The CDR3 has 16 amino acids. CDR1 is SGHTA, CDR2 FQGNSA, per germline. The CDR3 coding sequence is TGTGCCAGCAGCTTAGTTGCGGGGGCGAACACCGTGGAGCTGTTTTTT. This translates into CASSLVAGANTVELFF.

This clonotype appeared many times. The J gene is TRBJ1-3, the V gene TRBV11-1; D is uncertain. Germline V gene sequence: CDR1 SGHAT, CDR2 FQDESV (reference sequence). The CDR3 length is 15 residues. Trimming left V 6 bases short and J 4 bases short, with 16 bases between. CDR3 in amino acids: CASRQGRAQGNTIYF. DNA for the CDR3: TGTGCCAGCAGACAAGGACGGGCACAAGGAAACACCATATATTTT.

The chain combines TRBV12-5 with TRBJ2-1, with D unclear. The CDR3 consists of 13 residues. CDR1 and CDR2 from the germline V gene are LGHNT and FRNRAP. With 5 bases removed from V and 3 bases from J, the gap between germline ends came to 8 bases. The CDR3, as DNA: TGTGCTAGTGGTACTGGTCTCTACAATGAGCAGTTCTTC. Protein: CASGTGLYNEQFF.

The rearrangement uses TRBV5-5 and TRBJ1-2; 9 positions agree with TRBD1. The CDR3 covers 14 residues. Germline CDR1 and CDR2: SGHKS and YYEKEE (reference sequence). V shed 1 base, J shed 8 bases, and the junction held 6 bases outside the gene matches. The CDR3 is CASSLPGQGDGYTF. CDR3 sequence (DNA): TGTGCCAGCAGCTTGCCGGGACAGGGTGACGGCTACACCTTC.

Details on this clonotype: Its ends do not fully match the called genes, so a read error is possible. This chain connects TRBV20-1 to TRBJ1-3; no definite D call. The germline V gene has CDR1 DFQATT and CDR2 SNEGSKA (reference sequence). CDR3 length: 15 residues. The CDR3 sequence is CSATISRSSGSTIYF. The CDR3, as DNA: TGCAGTGCTACTATAAGTCGGAGCTCTGGAAGCACCATATATTTT.

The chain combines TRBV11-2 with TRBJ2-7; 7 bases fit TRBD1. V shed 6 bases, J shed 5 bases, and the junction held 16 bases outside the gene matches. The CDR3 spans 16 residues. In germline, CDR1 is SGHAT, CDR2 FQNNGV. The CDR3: CASRGGRGAQLHEQYF. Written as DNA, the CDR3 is TGTGCCAGCAGAGGGGGCCGAGGGGCGCAGCTACACGAGCAGTACTTC.

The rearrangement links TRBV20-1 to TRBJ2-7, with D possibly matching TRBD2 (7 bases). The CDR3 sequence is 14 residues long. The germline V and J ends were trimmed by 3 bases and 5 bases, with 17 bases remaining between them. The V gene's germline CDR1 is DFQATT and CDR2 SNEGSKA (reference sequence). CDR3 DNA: TGCAGTGCTAGTCTGCGGGGGCGGGCAGACGAGCAGTACTTC. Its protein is CSASLRGRADEQYF.

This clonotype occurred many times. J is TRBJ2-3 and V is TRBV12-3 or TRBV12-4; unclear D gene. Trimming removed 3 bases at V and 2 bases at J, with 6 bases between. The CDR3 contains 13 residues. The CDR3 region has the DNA TGTGCCAGCAGTTTCCAGGACACAGATACGCAGTATTTT. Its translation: CASSFQDTDTQYF.

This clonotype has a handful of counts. The CDR3 protein is CASTPRRGTGGSYEQYF. CDR3 DNA sequence: TGTGCCAGCACCCCTAGGCGGGGGACAGGAGGCTCCTACGAGCAGTACTTC. V and J are TRBV25-1 and TRBJ2-7, with D tentatively TRBD1 (8 bases). This CDR3 region has 17 residues. The V end was cut by 7 bases, the J end by 0 bases, with 22 bases between. Germline CDR1 MGHDK, CDR2 SYGVNS.

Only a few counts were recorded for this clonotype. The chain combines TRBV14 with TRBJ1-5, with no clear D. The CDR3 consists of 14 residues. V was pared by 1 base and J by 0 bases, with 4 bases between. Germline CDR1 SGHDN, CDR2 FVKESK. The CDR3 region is CASSQASSNQPQHF. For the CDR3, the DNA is TGTGCCAGCAGCCAAGCATCTAGCAATCAGCCCCAGCATTTT.

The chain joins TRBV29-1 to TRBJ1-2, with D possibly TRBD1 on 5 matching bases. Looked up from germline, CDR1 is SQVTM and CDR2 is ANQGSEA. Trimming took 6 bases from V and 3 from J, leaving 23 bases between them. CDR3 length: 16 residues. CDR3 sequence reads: CSVDTYWDPGDYGYTF. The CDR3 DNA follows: TGCAGCGTCGATACTTATTGGGACCCCGGGGACTATGGCTACACCTTC.

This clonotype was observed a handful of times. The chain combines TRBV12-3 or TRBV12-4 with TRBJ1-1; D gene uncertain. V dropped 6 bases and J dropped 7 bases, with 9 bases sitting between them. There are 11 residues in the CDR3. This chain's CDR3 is CASSNRIEAFF. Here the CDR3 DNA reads TGTGCCAGCAGCAACCGGATTGAAGCTTTCTTT.

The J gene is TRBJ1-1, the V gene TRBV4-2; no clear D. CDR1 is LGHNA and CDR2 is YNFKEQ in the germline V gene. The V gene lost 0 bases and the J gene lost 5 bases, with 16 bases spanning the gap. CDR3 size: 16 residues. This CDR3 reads CASSQDYMGWDTEAFF. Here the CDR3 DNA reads TGTGCCAGCAGCCAAGATTATATGGGGTGGGATACTGAAGCTTTCTTT.

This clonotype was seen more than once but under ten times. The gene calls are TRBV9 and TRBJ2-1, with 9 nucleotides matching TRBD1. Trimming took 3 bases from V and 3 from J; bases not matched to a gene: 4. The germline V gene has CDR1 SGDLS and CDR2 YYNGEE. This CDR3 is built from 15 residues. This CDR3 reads CASSASGQGYNEQFF. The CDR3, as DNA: TGTGCCAGCAGCGCCTCGGGACAGGGCTACAATGAGCAGTTCTTC.

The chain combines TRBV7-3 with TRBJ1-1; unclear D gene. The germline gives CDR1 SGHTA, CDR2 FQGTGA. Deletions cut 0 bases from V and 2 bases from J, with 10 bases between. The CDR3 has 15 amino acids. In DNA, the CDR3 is TGTGCCAGCAGCTTAACCCCTTGGGGAAACACTGAAGCTTTCTTT. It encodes CASSLTPWGNTEAFF.